These 11 T cell receptor beta chains came from one sample sequenced in a study of cytomegalovirus exposure and HLA in healthy donors. PCR used 60 Vbeta primers and 13 Jbeta primers. TCRdb keeps only in-frame clones here, not all; method: immunoSEQ multiplex PCR. The table includes 160,000 or so clones, about four fifths detected once. What was sequenced was PBMCs. The receptors derive from a man aged 45-65 years in good health and CMV-seropositive.

This clone was picked up one time. The chain has TRBV5-5 and TRBJ2-1, with TRBD2 identical over 9 bases. In germline, CDR1 is SGHKS, CDR2 YYEKEE (reference sequence). The CDR3 runs to 14 residues. V lost 5 bases to trimming and J lost 2 bases; unmatched junction nucleotides: 2. CDR3 protein: CASRAGGPYNEQFF. Here the CDR3 DNA reads TGTGCCAGCAGAGCGGGGGGACCCTACAATGAGCAGTTCTTC.

This chain connects TRBV19 to TRBJ2-1; 10 bases align to TRBD2. CDR1 and CDR2 from the germline V gene are LNHDA and SQIVND (reference sequence). Trimming at V came to 7 bases and at J to 3 bases, leaving 3 bases not matched to a gene. The CDR3 runs 14 residues. DNA for the CDR3: TGTGCCAGTACCTTAGCGGGGGGCTACAATGAGCAGTTCTTC. This codes for CASTLAGGYNEQFF.

The CDR3 nucleotides are TGCAGCGTTAGTAGTGCCAATCAGCCCCAGCATTTT. Translating it yields CSVSSANQPQHF. The chain uses TRBV29-1 and TRBJ1-5; no clear D gene. The CDR3 covers 12 residues. The V gene lost 5 bases and the J gene lost 3 bases, with 8 bases spanning the gap. The germline CDR1 and CDR2 sequences are SQVTM and ANQGSEA.

This chain connects TRBV30 to TRBJ1-5; D possibly corresponds to TRBD1 (5 bases). The germline CDR1 and CDR2 sequences are GTSNPN and SVGIG (reference sequence). With 2 bases removed from V and 6 bases from J, the gap between germline ends came to 11 bases. The CDR3 is 13 amino acids. The CDR3 DNA reads as TGTGCCTGGAGTCCGCAGGGCGGTCAGCCCCAGCATTTT. It yields the protein CAWSPQGGQPQHF.

With respect to this clone: One end of the junction fails to match germline, which may point to a read error. The rearrangement links TRBV10-3 to TRBJ2-1, with 8 bases that match TRBD2. Germline-derived CDR1 and CDR2 are ENHRY and SYGVKD. The CDR3 is 11 amino acids. The CDR3 nucleotides are TGTGCCATCACTGGCGGGGGGCCGCCGCTCTTC. This translates into CAITGGGPPLF.

This chain joins TRBV20-1 and TRBJ2-7, with D possibly TRBD2 on 5 matching bases. The CDR3 has 11 residues. Germline V lookup: CDR1 DFQATT, CDR2 SNEGSKA (reference sequence). The CDR3 loop is CSPKEGYEQYF. CDR3 sequence (DNA): TGCAGCCCTAAAGAGGGCTACGAGCAGTACTTC.

This chain joins TRBV19 and TRBJ2-2, with D perhaps TRBD1 (6 bases). The germline V gene encodes CDR1 LNHDA and CDR2 SQIVND (reference sequence). Trimming took 4 bases from V and 6 from J, leaving 15 bases between them. This CDR3 contains 15 residues. The CDR3 loop reads CASSTRTEGAGELFF. CDR3 DNA: TGTGCCAGTAGTACAAGGACAGAGGGGGCCGGGGAGCTGTTTTTT.

This rearrangement joins TRBV19 to TRBJ2-7; D call uncertain. Germline-derived CDR1 and CDR2 are LNHDA and SQIVND (reference sequence). The CDR3 is 16 residues long. The V end was cut by 0 bases, the J end by 2 bases, with 14 bases between. Here the CDR3 DNA reads TGTGCCAGTAGTATAGATCGGAACAGCATGACCTACGAGCAGTACTTC. This encodes CASSIDRNSMTYEQYF.

J is TRBJ2-5 and V is TRBV14, with TRBD2 matching over 7 bases. The CDR3 extends over 16 amino acids. Germline-derived CDR1 and CDR2 are SGHDN and FVKESK. J lost 2 bases, V lost 2 bases, and 8 bases had no gene match. CDR3 protein: CASSQFDRGVQETQYF. In nucleotides, the CDR3 is TGTGCCAGCAGCCAATTTGACCGGGGGGTACAAGAGACCCAGTACTTC. The full variable domain, in which reference TRBV14 and TRBJ2-5 provide the parts outside the CDR3, is EAGVTQFPSHSVIEKGQTVTLRCDPISGHDNLYWYRRVMGKEIKFLLHFVKESKQDESGMPNNRFLAERTGGTYSTLKVQPAELEDSGVYFCASSQFDRGVQETQYFGPGTRLLVL.

The V gene is TRBV19, the J gene TRBJ1-5; unclear D gene. The V gene lost 3 bases and the J gene lost 1 base, with 10 bases spanning the gap. CDR3 length: 15 amino acids. Germline V gene lookup returns CDR1 LNHDA and CDR2 SQIVND (reference sequence). The CDR3, as DNA: TGTGCCAGTAGTATTTGGGAGGCGAGCAATCAGCCCCAGCATTTT. Translated, it gives CASSIWEASNQPQHF.

This chain connects TRBV9 to TRBJ2-1; TRBD2 aligns across 8 bases. CDR1 and CDR2 from the germline V gene are SGDLS and YYNGEE. This CDR3 spans 21 amino acids. V was clipped by 1 base and J by 4 bases; unmatched bases: 22. Here the CDR3 DNA reads TGTGCCAGCAGCGTACTGGGCCTGGGTACGGCGGGGGGCCACCCGTACAATGAGCAGTTCTTC. It translates to CASSVLGLGTAGGHPYNEQFF.